This T cell receptor (beta chain) was obtained from a study of cytomegalovirus exposure and HLA in healthy donors. Donors likely had unrecorded immune exposures despite being nominally healthy when sampled. PCR involved 60 Vbeta and 13 Jbeta primers. Using immunoSEQ multiplex PCR, the repertoire was profiled, and TCRdb retains in-frame clones only, with some absent. The repertoire holds about 140,000 clones, with 60% to 80% as singletons. The V end lost 0 bases, the J end lost 4 bases, and 12 bases lay between the germline ends. CDR1 LGHNA and CDR2 YSLEER come from the germline V gene. This CDR3 has 15 residues.

The TCR sequence derives from a middle-aged woman in good health and CMV-seronegative. This sequence joins TRBV4-3 and TRBJ1-2; tentative D call: TRBD1 (5 bases). Specimen: PBMCs. The CDR3 DNA reads as TGCGCCAGCAGCCAAGATCTCGGGGGGACCTATGGCTACACCTTC. It is translated as CASSQDLGGTYGYTF.